A selection of T cell receptor beta chains follows, all from one sample in a study of blood T cell dynamics during melanoma immunotherapy. Sequencing used immunoSEQ multiplex PCR; TCRdb keeps in-frame clones, though not all of them. The sample carries 9,900 or so clones, about 89% recorded once. The input for sequencing was blood, taken from a patient treated with checkpoint blockade. The receptor source for this set is a human donor with melanoma. The CDR3 runs from the conserved cysteine through the conserved F or W. Fields, in order: D gene, clone size, V gene, J gene, CDR3 DNA, CDR3 protein. D genes are given only for firm matches. Size tells how often a clone was seen (once, few, many) or the class of an expanded clone, and some rows leave it out.

D gene: TRBD1; clone size: NA; V gene: TRBV29-1; J gene: TRBJ1-1; CDR3 DNA: TGCAGCGTTGAAGATCAGGGGGGAATCGCTTTCTTT; CDR3 protein: CSVEDQGGIAFF
D gene: NA; clone size: NA; V gene: TRBV6-1; J gene: TRBJ1-3; CDR3 DNA: TGTGCCAGCAGTGAAGCGGAGGGGCCTGGAAACACCATATATTTT; CDR3 protein: CASSEAEGPGNTIYF
D gene: TRBD1; clone size: NA; V gene: TRBV2; J gene: TRBJ1-4; CDR3 DNA: TGTGCCAGCAGCCCCGGGACAGACCTTAATGAAAAACTGTTTTTT; CDR3 protein: CASSPGTDLNEKLFF
D gene: NA; clone size: NA; V gene: TRBV6-6; J gene: TRBJ2-3; CDR3 DNA: TGTGCCAGCAGACCCGGACGCACAGATACGCAGTATTTT; CDR3 protein: CASRPGRTDTQYF
D gene: TRBD2; clone size: NA; V gene: TRBV5-1; J gene: TRBJ2-1; CDR3 DNA: TGCGCCAGCAGCTCGGGACTAGCGGGAGGAAACAATGAGCAGTTCTTC; CDR3 protein: CASSSGLAGGNNEQFF
D gene: NA; clone size: NA; V gene: TRBV2; J gene: TRBJ2-1; CDR3 DNA: TGTGCCACCTCCCCCCAGGTCAGCTCCTACAATGAGCAGTTCTTC; CDR3 protein: CATSPQVSSYNEQFF
D gene: NA; clone size: once; V gene: TRBV6-6; J gene: TRBJ1-5; CDR3 DNA: TGTGCCAGCAGTTACTCACAGGTCAATCAGCCCCAGCATTTT; CDR3 protein: CASSYSQVNQPQHF
D gene: TRBD2; clone size: NA; V gene: TRBV19; J gene: TRBJ2-1; CDR3 DNA: TGTGCCAGTAGTAAGCGGGGTCATGAGCAGTTCTTC; CDR3 protein: CASSKRGHEQFF
D gene: NA; clone size: NA; V gene: TRBV11-2; J gene: TRBJ2-5; CDR3 DNA: TGTGCCAGCAGCTTAGAAGGGAAAGAGACCCAGTACTTC; CDR3 protein: CASSLEGKETQYF
D gene: TRBD1; clone size: NA; V gene: TRBV7-6; J gene: TRBJ1-3; CDR3 DNA: TGTGCCAGCAGCCCGTGGACAGGGGCTGGCGGAAACACCATATATTTT; CDR3 protein: CASSPWTGAGGNTIYF
D gene: TRBD1; clone size: NA; V gene: TRBV4-3; J gene: TRBJ1-6; CDR3 DNA: TGCGCCAGCAGCCACCAGTGGGACAGGAATTCACCCCTCCACTTT; CDR3 protein: CASSHQWDRNSPLHF
D gene: NA; clone size: NA; V gene: TRBV5-1; J gene: TRBJ1-6; CDR3 DNA: TGCGCCAGCAGCTCTACAGGGCACTCCTATAATTCACCCCTCCACTTT; CDR3 protein: CASSSTGHSYNSPLHF
D gene: NA; clone size: NA; V gene: TRBV27; J gene: TRBJ2-7; CDR3 DNA: TGTGCCAGCCGGGGACTACAGGGTTGGGGCGAGCAGTACTTC; CDR3 protein: CASRGLQGWGEQYF
D gene: NA; clone size: NA; V gene: TRBV5-6; J gene: TRBJ2-3; CDR3 DNA: TGTGCCAGCAGCTTGGTTCCTAGCCCGGATACGCAGTATTTT; CDR3 protein: CASSLVPSPDTQYF
D gene: TRBD1; clone size: few; V gene: TRBV28; J gene: TRBJ2-3; CDR3 DNA: TGTGCCAGCAGCGGTTCAGGGGGCTTCACAGATACGCAGTATTTT; CDR3 protein: CASSGSGGFTDTQYF
D gene: NA; clone size: NA; V gene: TRBV9; J gene: TRBJ2-2; CDR3 DNA: TGTGCCAGCAGCGTAAGGCAGGGTAACGGCGGGGAGCTGTTTTTT; CDR3 protein: CASSVRQGNGGELFF
D gene: NA; clone size: NA; V gene: TRBV5-8; J gene: TRBJ2-5; CDR3 DNA: TGTGCCAGCAGCGTTTCCAGACTTGTCCAAGAGACCCAGTACTTC; CDR3 protein: CASSVSRLVQETQYF